Below are 9 T cell receptor beta chains sequenced from a single sample in a study of blood T cell repertoires in COVID-19. Measured with immunoSEQ multiplex PCR; TCRdb has only the in-frame clones, and not every one. Among approximately 360,000 clones listed, 90% were seen once. Material: peripheral blood. These receptors were obtained from a man aged 18-30 years with active or convalescent COVID-19.

The rearrangement links TRBV11-2 to TRBJ1-4; 8 positions match TRBD1. Germline trimming cut 5 bases from V and 3 bases from J; bases unmatched to any gene: 5. The CDR3 totals 15 residues. The germline CDR1 and CDR2 sequences are SGHAT and FQNNGV. The CDR3 coding sequence is TGTGCCAGCAGCGCCGGGACAGGATCTAATGAAAAACTGTTTTTT. It encodes CASSAGTGSNEKLFF.

This chain uses TRBV4-3 with TRBJ1-2; 7 nucleotides line up with TRBD1. The germline CDR1 and CDR2 sequences are LGHNA and YSLEER. The CDR3 is 15 residues long. With V trimmed by 0 bases and J by 2 bases, 3 bases remained unmatched. The CDR3 nucleotides are TGCGCCAGCAGCCAAGATAGCAGGGGGAACTATGGCTACACCTTC. It translates to CASSQDSRGNYGYTF.

The chain has TRBV18 and TRBJ2-3, with TRBD2 as a possible D gene (6 bases). Between the trimmed V and J ends, which lost 3 bases and 6 bases, there was a span of 19 bases. Germline values: CDR1 KGHSH, CDR2 LQKENI. There are 16 residues in the CDR3. For the CDR3, the DNA is TGTGCCAGCTCACCTGAATTGGGACTCCAAACGGATACGCAGTATTTT. Amino acids: CASSPELGLQTDTQYF.

This clone was seen more than once but under ten times. The V gene is TRBV19, the J gene TRBJ2-3; no firm D call. In germline, CDR1 is LNHDA, CDR2 SQIVND (reference sequence). Trimming pared 6 bases from V and 2 bases from J, leaving 18 bases between. The CDR3 runs to 16 residues. CDR3: CASSRPPGTVTDTQYF. In nucleotides, the CDR3 is TGTGCCAGTAGCCGCCCCCCGGGTACGGTCACAGATACGCAGTATTTT.

The gene calls are TRBV6-1 and TRBJ1-4, with 7 positions matching TRBD1. Germline V gene data show CDR1 as MNHNS and CDR2 as SASEGT. CDR3 length: 15 residues. Germline trimming cut 3 bases from V and 8 bases from J; bases unmatched to any gene: 9. Here the CDR3 reads CASSDRDSRSEKLFF. The CDR3 region has the DNA TGTGCCAGCAGTGACCGGGACAGCCGTTCGGAAAAACTGTTTTTT.

The chain links TRBV7-2 to TRBJ2-7, with 9 positions matching TRBD2. V lost 7 bases and J lost 3; bases outside the gene matches: 7. The CDR3 loop spans 14 amino acids. The germline V gene encodes CDR1 SGHTA and CDR2 FQGNSA. CDR3 loop: CASTSTSGDYEQYF. CDR3 bases: TGTGCCAGCACTTCGACTAGCGGAGACTACGAGCAGTACTTC.

The rearrangement joins TRBV6-6 to TRBJ2-7; 9 bases align to TRBD1. CDR1 and CDR2 (germline): MNHNY, SVGAGI (reference sequence). The CDR3 has 15 amino acids. With V trimmed by 4 bases and J by 2 bases, 6 bases remained unmatched. This CDR3 reads CASSLRTGVTYEQYF. CDR3 nucleotides: TGTGCCAGCAGTTTGAGGACAGGGGTCACCTACGAGCAGTACTTC.

This chain connects TRBV21-1 to TRBJ2-7; TRBD2 reflects the table's D call only, with no check against the DNA. TRBV21-1 counts as a pseudogene. The CDR3 has 16 residues. The CDR3 DNA sequence: TGTGCCAGCAGCAAAGAGGCCGGGACTCGATCCTACGAGCAGTACTTC. It translates to CASSKEAGTRSYEQYF.

The chain carries TRBV6-6 and TRBJ2-7; 9 bases agree with TRBD1. CDR3 size: 14 residues. CDR1 MNHNY and CDR2 SVGAGI come from the germline V gene (reference sequence). Germline trimming cut 6 bases from V and 3 bases from J; bases unmatched to any gene: 6. Here the CDR3 reads CASRVRGQGYEQYF. CDR3 in DNA: TGTGCCAGCAGAGTAAGGGGACAGGGCTACGAGCAGTACTTC.